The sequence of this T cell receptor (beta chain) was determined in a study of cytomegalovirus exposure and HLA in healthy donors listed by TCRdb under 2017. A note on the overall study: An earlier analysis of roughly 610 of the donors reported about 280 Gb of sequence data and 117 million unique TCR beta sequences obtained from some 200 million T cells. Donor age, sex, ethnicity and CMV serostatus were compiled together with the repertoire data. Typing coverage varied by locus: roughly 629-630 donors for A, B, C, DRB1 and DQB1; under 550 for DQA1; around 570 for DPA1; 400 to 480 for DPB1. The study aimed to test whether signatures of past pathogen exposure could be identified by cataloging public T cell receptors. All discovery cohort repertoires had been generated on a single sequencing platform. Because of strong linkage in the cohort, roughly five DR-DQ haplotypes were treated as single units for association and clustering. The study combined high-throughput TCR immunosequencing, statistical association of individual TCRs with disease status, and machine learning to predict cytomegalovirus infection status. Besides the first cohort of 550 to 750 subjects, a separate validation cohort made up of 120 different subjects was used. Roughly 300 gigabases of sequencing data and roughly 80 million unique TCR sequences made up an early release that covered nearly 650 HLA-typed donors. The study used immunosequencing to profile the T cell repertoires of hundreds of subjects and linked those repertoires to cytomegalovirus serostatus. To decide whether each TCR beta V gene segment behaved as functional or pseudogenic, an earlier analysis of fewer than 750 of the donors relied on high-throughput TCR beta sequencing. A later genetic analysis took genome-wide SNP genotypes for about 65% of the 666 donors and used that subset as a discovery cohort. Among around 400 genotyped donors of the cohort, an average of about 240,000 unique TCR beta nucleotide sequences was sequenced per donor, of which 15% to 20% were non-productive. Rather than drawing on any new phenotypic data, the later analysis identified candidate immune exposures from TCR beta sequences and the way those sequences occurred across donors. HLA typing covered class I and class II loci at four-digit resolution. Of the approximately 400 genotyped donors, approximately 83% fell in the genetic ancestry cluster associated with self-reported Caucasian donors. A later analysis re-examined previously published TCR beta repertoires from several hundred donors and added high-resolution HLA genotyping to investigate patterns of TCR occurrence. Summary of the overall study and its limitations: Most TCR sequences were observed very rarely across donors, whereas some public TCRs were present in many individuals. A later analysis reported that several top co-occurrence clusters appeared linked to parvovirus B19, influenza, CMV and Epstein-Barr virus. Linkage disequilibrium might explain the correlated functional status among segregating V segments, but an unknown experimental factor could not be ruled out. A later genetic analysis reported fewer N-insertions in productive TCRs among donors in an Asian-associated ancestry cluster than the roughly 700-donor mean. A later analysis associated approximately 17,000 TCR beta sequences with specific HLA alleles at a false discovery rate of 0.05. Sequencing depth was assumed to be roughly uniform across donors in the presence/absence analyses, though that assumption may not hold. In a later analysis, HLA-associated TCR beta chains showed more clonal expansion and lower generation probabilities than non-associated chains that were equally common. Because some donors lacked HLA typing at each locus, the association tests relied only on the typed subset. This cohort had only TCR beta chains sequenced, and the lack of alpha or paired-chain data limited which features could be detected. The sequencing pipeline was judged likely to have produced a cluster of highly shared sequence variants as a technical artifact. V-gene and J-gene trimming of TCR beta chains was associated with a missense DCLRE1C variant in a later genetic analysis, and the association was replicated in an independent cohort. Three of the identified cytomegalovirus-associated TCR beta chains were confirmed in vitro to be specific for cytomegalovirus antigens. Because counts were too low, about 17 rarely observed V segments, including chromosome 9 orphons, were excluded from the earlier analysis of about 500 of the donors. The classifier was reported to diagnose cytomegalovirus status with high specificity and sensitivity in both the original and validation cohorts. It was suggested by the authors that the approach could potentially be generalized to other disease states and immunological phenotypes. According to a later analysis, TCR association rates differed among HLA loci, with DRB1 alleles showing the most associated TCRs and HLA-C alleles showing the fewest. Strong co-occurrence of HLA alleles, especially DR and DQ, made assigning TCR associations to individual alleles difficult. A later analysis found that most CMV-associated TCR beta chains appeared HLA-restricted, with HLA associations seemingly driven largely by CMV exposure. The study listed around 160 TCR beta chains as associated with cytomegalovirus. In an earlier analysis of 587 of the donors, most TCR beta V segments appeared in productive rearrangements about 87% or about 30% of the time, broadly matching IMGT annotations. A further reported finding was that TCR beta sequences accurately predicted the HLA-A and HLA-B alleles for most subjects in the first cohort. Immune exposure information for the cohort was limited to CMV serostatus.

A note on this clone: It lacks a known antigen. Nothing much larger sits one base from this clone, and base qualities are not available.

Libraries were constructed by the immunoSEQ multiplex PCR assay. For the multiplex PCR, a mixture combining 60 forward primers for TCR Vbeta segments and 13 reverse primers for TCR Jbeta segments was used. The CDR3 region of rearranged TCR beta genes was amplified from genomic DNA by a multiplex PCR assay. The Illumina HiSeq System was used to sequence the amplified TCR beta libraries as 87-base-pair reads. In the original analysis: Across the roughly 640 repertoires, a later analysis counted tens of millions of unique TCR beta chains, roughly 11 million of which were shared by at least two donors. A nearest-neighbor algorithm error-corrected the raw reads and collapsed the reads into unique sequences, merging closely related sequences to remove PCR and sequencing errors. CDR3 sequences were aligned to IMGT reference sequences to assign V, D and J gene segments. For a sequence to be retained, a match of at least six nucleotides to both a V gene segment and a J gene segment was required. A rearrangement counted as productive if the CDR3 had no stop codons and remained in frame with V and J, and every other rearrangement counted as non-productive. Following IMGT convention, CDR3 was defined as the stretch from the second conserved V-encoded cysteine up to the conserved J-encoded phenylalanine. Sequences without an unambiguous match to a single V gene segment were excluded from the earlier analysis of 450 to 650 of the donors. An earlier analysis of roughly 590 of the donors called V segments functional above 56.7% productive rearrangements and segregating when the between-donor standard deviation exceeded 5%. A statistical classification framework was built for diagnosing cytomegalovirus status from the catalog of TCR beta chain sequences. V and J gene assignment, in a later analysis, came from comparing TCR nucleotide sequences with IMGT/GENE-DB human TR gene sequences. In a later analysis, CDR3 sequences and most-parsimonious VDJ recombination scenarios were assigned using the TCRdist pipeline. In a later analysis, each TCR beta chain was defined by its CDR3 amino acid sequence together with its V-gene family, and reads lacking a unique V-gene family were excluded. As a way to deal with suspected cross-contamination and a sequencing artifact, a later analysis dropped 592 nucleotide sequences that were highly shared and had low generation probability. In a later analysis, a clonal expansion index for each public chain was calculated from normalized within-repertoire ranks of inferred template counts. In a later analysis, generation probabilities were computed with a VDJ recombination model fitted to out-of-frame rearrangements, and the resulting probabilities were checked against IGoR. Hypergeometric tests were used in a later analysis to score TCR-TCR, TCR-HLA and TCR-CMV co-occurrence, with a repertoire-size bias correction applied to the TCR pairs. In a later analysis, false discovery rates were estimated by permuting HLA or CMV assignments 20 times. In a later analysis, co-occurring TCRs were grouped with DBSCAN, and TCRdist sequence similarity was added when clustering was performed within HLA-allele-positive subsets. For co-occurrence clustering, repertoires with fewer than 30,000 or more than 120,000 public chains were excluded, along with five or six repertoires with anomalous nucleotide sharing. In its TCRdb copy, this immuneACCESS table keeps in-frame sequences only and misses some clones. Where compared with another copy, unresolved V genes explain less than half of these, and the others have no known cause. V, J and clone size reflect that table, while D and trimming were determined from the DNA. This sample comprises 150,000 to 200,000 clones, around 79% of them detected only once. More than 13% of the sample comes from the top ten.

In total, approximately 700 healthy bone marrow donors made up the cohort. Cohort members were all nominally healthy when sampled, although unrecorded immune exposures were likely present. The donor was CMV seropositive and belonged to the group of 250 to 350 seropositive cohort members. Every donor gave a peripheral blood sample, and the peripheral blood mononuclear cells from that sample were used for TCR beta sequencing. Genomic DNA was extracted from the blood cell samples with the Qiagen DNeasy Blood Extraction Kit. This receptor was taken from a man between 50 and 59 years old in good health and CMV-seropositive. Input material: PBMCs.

The CDR3 protein: CASSGDRAADTQYF. The DNA sequence reads TGTGCCAGCAGTGGGGACAGGGCCGCAGATACGCAGTATTTT. The chain joins TRBV2 to TRBJ2-3, and 9 bases in between align with TRBD1. The CDR3 measures 14 amino acids from cysteine to phenylalanine. The DNA shown is the 42-base CDR3, in frame from base 1. The germline V gene supplies CDR1 SNHLY and CDR2 FYNNEI. V and J are trimmed by 4 bases and 4 bases, and the gene matches miss 3 bases of the junction.